A selection of T cell receptor beta chains follows, all from one sample in a study of regulatory T cells in long-lasting Graves disease. TCRdb re-called the multiplex PCR reads through MiXCR, storing one row per CDR3 protein. This repertoire shows under 500,000 distinct CDR3 sequences, 20% found once; its top ten account for more than 20%. The sample here was peripheral blood mononuclear cells (PBMCs), taken when the disease was refractory, from a patient treated with antithyroid drugs. These receptors all come from a female donor with Graves disease. The CDR3 runs from the conserved cysteine through the conserved F or W. Fields, in order: V gene, D gene, clone size, J gene, CDR3 protein, CDR3 DNA. The D gene is left open where the match is weak. Expanded clones are given a class, and other clones once, few, many or no size at all.

>TRBV6-2/TRBV6-3|-|-|TRBJ1-5
CASTQGNYNQPQHF
TGTGCCAGCACTCAGGGTAATTACAATCAGCCCCAGCATTTT
>TRBV4-3|TRBD2|-|TRBJ2-1
CASSQLAGEAEFF
TGCGCCAGCAGCCAACTAGCGGGAGAAGCGGAGTTCTTC
>TRBV28|-|many|TRBJ2-4
CASSLGNIQYF
TGTGCCAGCAGTTTGGGAAACATTCAGTACTTC
>TRBV6-2/TRBV6-3|-|-|TRBJ1-2
CASSYTGTLNYGYTF
TGTGCCAGCAGTTACACCGGGACTTTAAACTATGGCTACACCTTC
>TRBV7-9|-|-|TRBJ2-2
CASSHFIGLDTGELFF
TGTGCCAGCAGCCATTTCATCGGGTTAGACACCGGGGAGCTGTTTTTT
>TRBV7-3|-|many|TRBJ2-7
CASSLQAWGEQYF
TGTGCCAGCAGCTTACAGGCCTGGGGCGAGCAGTACTTC
>TRBV13|-|-|TRBJ1-1
CASSLSGPRHTEAFF
TGTGCCAGCAGCTTAAGTGGGCCGCGTCACACTGAAGCTTTCTTT
>TRBV15|-|many|TRBJ1-4
CATSSTAGEKLFF
TGTGCCACCAGCAGTACAGCCGGTGAAAAACTGTTTTTT
>TRBV10-3|-|few|TRBJ1-4
CASSGSDDATNEKLFF
TGTGCCTCATCGGGGTCGGACGATGCAACTAATGAAAAACTGTTTTTT
>TRBV7-2|TRBD2|-|TRBJ2-5
CASSLTPGLAVAQYF
TGTGCCAGCAGCTTAACCCCGGGACTAGCAGTGGCCCAGTACTTC
>TRBV20-1|-|-|TRBJ1-4
CSATFSGSEKLFF
TGCAGTGCTACTTTTTCAGGGTCCGAAAAACTGTTTTTT